These 19 T cell receptor beta chains came from one sample sequenced in a study of beta chain features in type 1 diabetes. Points from the study as a whole: Researchers report that Type 1 diabetes patients had moderately but significantly shorter TCRB CDR3s across all four CD4+ subsets.

Sequencing targeted expressed TCRB transcripts, as all isolated RNA had been reverse transcribed. The method was immunoSEQ multiplex PCR; TCRdb's version includes in-frame clones alone and lacks a portion of them. This table holds around 50,000 clones, 35% to 55% found once. No antigen is known for these receptors. Sample: stem cell memory CD4+ T cells from blood. The receptor source for this set is a young man with type 1 diabetes.

The CDR3 bases are TGTGCCAGCAGTGAATCGGGACAGGGGAACACTGAAGCTTTCTTT. This codes for CASSESGQGNTEAFF. This chain connects TRBV6-4 to TRBJ1-1; TRBD1 matches at 9 bases. V lost 3 bases to trimming and J lost 1 base; unmatched junction nucleotides: 3. The CDR3 has 15 amino acids. Per germline, CDR1 MRHNA and CDR2 SNTAGT.

J is TRBJ2-3 and V is TRBV5-6; 9 positions agree with TRBD2. V dropped 3 bases and J dropped 4; count of bases not matched to a gene: 3. CDR1 and CDR2 (germline): SGHDT, YYEEEE. This CDR3 has 14 amino acids. The CDR3 region has the DNA TGTGCCAGCAGCTCCCAGCGGGGGGCAGATACGCAGTATTTT. Translation: CASSSQRGADTQYF.

This clone was picked up a small number of times. The V call is TRBV28, the J call TRBJ2-1; 8 bases are a match to TRBD2. V dropped 7 bases and J dropped 3; count of bases not matched to a gene: 8. This CDR3 spans 15 amino acids. Germline V lookup: CDR1 MDHEN, CDR2 SYDVKM. The CDR3 reads CASNPGGRYYNEQFF. CDR3 coding DNA: TGTGCCAGCAACCCGGGAGGGAGATACTACAATGAGCAGTTCTTC.

Only a few counts were recorded for this clone. The J gene is TRBJ1-5, the V gene TRBV30, with D possibly TRBD1 on 6 matching bases. The germline V and J ends were trimmed by 2 bases and 1 base, with 21 bases remaining between them. Germline-derived CDR1 and CDR2 are GTSNPN and SVGIG (reference sequence). The CDR3 sequence is 18 residues long. The CDR3 here is CAWSPRESWGPSNQPQHF. The CDR3 nucleotides are TGTGCCTGGAGTCCTAGGGAGTCCTGGGGGCCGAGCAATCAGCCCCAGCATTTT.

The chain recombines TRBV5-1 with TRBJ2-2; TRBD2 might be the D (5 bases). This CDR3 is built from 15 residues. Trimming removed 4 bases from V and 5 bases from J, with 15 bases in between. The germline V gene encodes CDR1 SGHRS and CDR2 YFSETQ. The CDR3 protein is CASSTSGDSTGELFF. The CDR3 coding sequence is TGCGCCAGCAGCACCAGCGGTGACTCGACCGGGGAGCTGTTTTTT.

This rearrangement joins TRBV28 to TRBJ2-7, with 10 bases aligning to TRBD2. Per the germline V gene, CDR1 is MDHEN and CDR2 is SYDVKM. The V segment lost 3 bases and the J segment 2 bases; nucleotides outside the gene matches: 7. The CDR3 runs to 16 residues. DNA for the CDR3: TGTGCCAGCAGTTTGACCCCCCTAGCGGGAGCCTACGAGCAGTACTTC. This encodes CASSLTPLAGAYEQYF. The variable domain in full, completed from reference TRBV28 and TRBJ2-7, reads DVKVTQSSRYLVKRTGEKVFLECVQDMDHENMFWYRQDPGLGLRLIYFSYDVKMKEKGDIPEGYSVSREKKERFSLILESASTNQTSMYLCASSLTPLAGAYEQYFGPGTRLTVT.

This chain joins TRBV7-2 and TRBJ1-1, with D hard to call. Trimming cost V 1 base and J 0 bases, with 3 bases left between them. The CDR3 loop spans 13 amino acids. Germline loops: CDR1 SGHTA, CDR2 FQGNSA. This CDR3 reads CASSLVVNTEAFF. The CDR3 bases are TGTGCCAGCAGCTTAGTAGTGAACACTGAAGCTTTCTTT.

This clone was seen more than once but under ten times. The chain employs TRBV11-2 and TRBJ1-2, with D uncertain. V lost 5 bases and J lost 7, with 14 bases in between. The germline gives CDR1 SGHAT, CDR2 FQNNGV. The CDR3 has 13 amino acids. DNA of the CDR3: TGTGCCAGCAGCCACCGGACGGAGGGTGGCTACACCTTC. It translates to CASSHRTEGGYTF.

The chain joins TRBV6-1 to TRBJ2-5; 11 nucleotides match TRBD1. In germline, CDR1 is MNHNS, CDR2 SASEGT. The CDR3 is 15 amino acids. V lost 6 bases and J lost 3; bases outside the gene matches: 6. The CDR3 coding sequence is TGTGCCAGCAGATGGACAGGGGGCGGAAAAGAGACCCAGTACTTC. It encodes CASRWTGGGKETQYF.

The chain carries TRBV7-3 and TRBJ1-2; 7 positions match TRBD1. Germline values: CDR1 SGHTA, CDR2 FQGTGA. The CDR3 totals 17 residues. V was pared by 5 bases and J by 4 bases, with 16 bases of the junction left unmatched. The CDR3 is CASSPQGTVQSAYGYTF. CDR3 sequence (DNA): TGTGCCAGCAGCCCCCAAGGGACAGTTCAGTCAGCCTATGGCTACACCTTC.

This clone was found a few times. The chain combines TRBV6-1 with TRBJ1-2; D remains unclear. CDR1 and CDR2 (germline): MNHNS, SASEGT. The germline V and J ends were trimmed by 2 bases and 8 bases, with 9 bases remaining between them. The CDR3 consists of 12 residues. CDR3 region: CASSENTVGYTF. CDR3 coding DNA: TGTGCCAGCAGTGAAAATACGGTGGGCTACACCTTC.

This clone was observed a handful of times. The V call is TRBV5-1, the J call TRBJ2-1, with 10 bases matching TRBD2. This CDR3 region has 15 residues. Germline V gene lookup returns CDR1 SGHRS and CDR2 YFSETQ. J gave up 10 bases and V 3 bases, and 10 bases lay outside the gene matches. The CDR3 protein is CASSSGLASSVEQFF. The CDR3 region has the DNA TGCGCCAGCAGCTCGGGACTAGCGTCTTCGGTGGAGCAGTTCTTC. Supplemented by reference TRBV5-1 and TRBJ2-1, the full variable domain reads KAGVTQTPRYLIKTRGQQVTLSCSPISGHRSVSWYQQTPGQGLQFLFEYFSETQRNKGNFPGRFSGRQFSNSRSEMNVSTLELGDSALYLCASSSGLASSVEQFFGPGTRLTVL.

This rearrangement joins TRBV5-4 to TRBJ2-7, with 9 bases that match TRBD2. The V and J ends lost 4 bases and 7 bases, in that order; junction bases with no gene match: 15. This CDR3 region has 16 residues. Per the germline V gene, CDR1 is SGHNT and CDR2 is YYREEE (reference sequence). The CDR3 DNA is TGTGCCAGCAGCCAAGGCGGAGTAGCGGGAGTGGGAGAGCAGTACTTC. As protein: CASSQGGVAGVGEQYF. Based on the CDR3 plus reference TRBV5-4 and TRBJ2-7, the full variable domain is ETGVTQSPTHLIKTRGQQVTLRCSSQSGHNTVSWYQQALGQGPQFIFQYYREEENGRGNFPPRFSGLQFPNYSSELNVNALELDDSALYLCASSQGGVAGVGEQYFGPGTRLTVT.

This rearrangement joins TRBV7-9 to TRBJ1-4; 9 bases are a match to TRBD1. This CDR3 has 16 residues. Germline V gives CDR1 SEHNR, CDR2 FQNEAQ (reference sequence). Germline trimming cut 5 bases from V and 7 bases from J; bases unmatched to any gene: 11. CDR3 amino acids: CASSPGFRTGAEKLFF. CDR3 in DNA: TGTGCCAGCAGCCCCGGTTTCAGGACAGGGGCTGAAAAACTGTTTTTT.

V is TRBV30 and J is TRBJ2-2; weak D call: TRBD1 (6 bases). The CDR3 extends over 13 amino acids. The germline V gene encodes CDR1 GTSNPN and CDR2 SVGIG (reference sequence). V was cut by 5 bases and J by 6 bases, with 13 bases left in between. CDR3 in amino acids: CAWEQGSAGELFF. CDR3 bases: TGTGCCTGGGAACAGGGTAGCGCCGGGGAGCTGTTTTTT.

This clone has more than one count but fewer than ten. The chain has TRBV7-9 and TRBJ2-1; 7 bases line up with TRBD2. Germline CDR1 is SEHNR and CDR2 is FQNEAQ (reference sequence). V trimming: 5 bases; J trimming: 11 bases; junction bases outside the gene matches: 9. The CDR3 is 13 amino acids. CDR3 region: CASSHPGRKKQFF. The CDR3 coding sequence is TGTGCCAGCAGCCACCCCGGGAGGAAAAAGCAGTTCTTC.

The J gene is TRBJ1-2, the V gene TRBV28; D gene ambiguous. The CDR3 has 11 residues. V was trimmed by 4 bases and J by 4 bases, leaving 4 bases between them. The V gene's germline CDR1 is MDHEN and CDR2 SYDVKM. CDR3 amino acids: CASSYGYGYTF. DNA of the CDR3: TGTGCCAGCAGTTACGGCTATGGCTACACCTTC.

The gene calls are TRBV5-6 and TRBJ1-2, with TRBD1 identical over 8 bases. Per the germline V gene, CDR1 is SGHDT and CDR2 is YYEEEE. V shed 4 bases and J 1 base; nucleotides not matched to a gene: 12. The CDR3 contains 17 residues. DNA of the CDR3: TGTGCCAGCAGCATAAAAGACAGGGGCCTCTTTAACTATGGCTACACCTTC. This encodes CASSIKDRGLFNYGYTF.

The chain carries TRBV29-1 and TRBJ1-2; 7 nucleotides match TRBD1. Germline CDR1 SQVTM, CDR2 ANQGSEA. This CDR3 is 12 amino acids long. The junction had 5 bases not matched to a gene; V was cut back by 6 bases and J by 4 bases. Written as DNA, the CDR3 is TGCAGCGTCGACAGGGCTGGCTATGGCTACACCTTC. Its protein product is CSVDRAGYGYTF.